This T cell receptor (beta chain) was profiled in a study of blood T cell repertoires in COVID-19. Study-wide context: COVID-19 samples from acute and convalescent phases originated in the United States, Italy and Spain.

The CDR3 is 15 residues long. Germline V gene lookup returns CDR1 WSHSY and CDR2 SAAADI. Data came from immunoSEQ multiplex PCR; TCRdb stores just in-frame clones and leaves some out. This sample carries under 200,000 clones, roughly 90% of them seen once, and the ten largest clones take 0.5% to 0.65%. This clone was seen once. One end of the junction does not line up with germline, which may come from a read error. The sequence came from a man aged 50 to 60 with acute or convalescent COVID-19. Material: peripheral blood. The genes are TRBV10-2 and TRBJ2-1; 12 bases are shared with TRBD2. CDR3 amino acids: CASGERASGRGEQFF. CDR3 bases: TGCGCCAGCGGTGAGAGGGCTAGCGGGAGGGGTGAGCAGTTCTTC.